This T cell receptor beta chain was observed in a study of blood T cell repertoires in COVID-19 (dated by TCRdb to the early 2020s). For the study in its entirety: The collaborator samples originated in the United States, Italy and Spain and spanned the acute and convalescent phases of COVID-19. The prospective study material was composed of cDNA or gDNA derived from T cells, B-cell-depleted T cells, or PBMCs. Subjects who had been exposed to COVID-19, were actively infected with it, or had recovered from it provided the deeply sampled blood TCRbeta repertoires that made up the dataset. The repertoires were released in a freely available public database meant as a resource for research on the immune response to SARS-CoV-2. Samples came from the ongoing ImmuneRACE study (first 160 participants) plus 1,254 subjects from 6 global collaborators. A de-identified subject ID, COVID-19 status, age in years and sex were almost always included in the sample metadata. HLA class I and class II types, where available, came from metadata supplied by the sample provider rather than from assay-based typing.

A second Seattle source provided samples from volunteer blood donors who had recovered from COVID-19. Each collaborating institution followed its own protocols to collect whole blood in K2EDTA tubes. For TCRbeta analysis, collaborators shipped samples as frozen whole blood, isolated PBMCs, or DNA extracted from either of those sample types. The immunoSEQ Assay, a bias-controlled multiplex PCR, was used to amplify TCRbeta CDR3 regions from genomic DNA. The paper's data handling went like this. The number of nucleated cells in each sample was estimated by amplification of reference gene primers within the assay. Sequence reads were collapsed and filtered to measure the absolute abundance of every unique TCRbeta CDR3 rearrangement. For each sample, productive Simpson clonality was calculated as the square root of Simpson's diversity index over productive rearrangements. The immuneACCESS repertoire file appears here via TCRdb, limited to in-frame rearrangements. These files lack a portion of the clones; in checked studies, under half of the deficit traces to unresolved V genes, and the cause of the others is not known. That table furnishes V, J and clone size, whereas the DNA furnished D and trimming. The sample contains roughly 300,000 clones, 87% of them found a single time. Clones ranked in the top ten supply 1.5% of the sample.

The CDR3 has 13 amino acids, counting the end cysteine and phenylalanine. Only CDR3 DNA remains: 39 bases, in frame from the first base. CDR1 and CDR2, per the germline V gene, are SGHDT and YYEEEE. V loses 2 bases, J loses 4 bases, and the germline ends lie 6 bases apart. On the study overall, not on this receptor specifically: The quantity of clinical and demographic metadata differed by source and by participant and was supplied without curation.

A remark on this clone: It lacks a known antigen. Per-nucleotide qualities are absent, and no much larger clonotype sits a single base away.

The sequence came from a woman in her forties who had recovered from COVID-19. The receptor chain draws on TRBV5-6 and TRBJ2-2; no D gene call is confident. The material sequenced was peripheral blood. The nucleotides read TGTGCCAGCAGCTTAAGAGCCACCGGGGAGCTGTTTTTT. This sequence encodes CASSLRATGELFF.